This is a list of T cell receptor beta chains from one sample in a study of post-analysis software for immune sequencing data. MiXCR, applied by TCRdb to the PCR reads, yields one record per CDR3 protein. The sample records 450,000 to 700,000 distinct CDR3 sequences, 44% being singletons. Sequencing input: blood. All receptors come from a girl aged 5-17 years with multiple sclerosis. CDR3s include the opening cysteine and the closing phenylalanine or tryptophan. D genes are given only for firm matches. Clone size is shown for a subset of rows, as once, few, many or a class of expanded clone.

>TRBV12-3/TRBV12-4|-|TRBJ1-2|TRBD1
TGTGCCAGCAGTTTAGGTGGGACAGGGGGCCACAAGGGTGGCTACACCTTC
CASSLGGTGGHKGGYTF
>TRBV10-3|-|TRBJ2-2|-
TGTGCCATCAGTGAAACAGGCAACACCGGGGAGCTGTTTTTT
CAISETGNTGELFF
>TRBV20-1|-|TRBJ1-5|TRBD1
TGCAGTGCTAGCCACAGGGGTGGGCAGCCCCAGCATTTT
CSASHRGGQPQHF
>TRBV6-6|-|TRBJ2-3|-
TGTGCCAGCAGCCGAGACCAGCGCAGCACAGATACGCAGTATTTT
CASSRDQRSTDTQYF
>TRBV12-3/TRBV12-4|-|TRBJ1-1|-
TGTGCCAGCCGCCGTACCGGGCTGAACACTGAAGCTTTCTTT
CASRRTGLNTEAFF
>TRBV20-1|few|TRBJ2-1|-
TGCAGTGCCAATACCGCCGGGGATGAGCAGTTCTTC
CSANTAGDEQFF
>TRBV6-6|-|TRBJ2-5|TRBD1
TGTGCCAGCAGTTCAGGGGGCGAAGAGACCCAGTACTTC
CASSSGGEETQYF
>TRBV7-8|-|TRBJ2-7|TRBD2
TGTGCCAGCAGCGAAACCGGGACTAGGAACCACGAGCAGTACTTC
CASSETGTRNHEQYF
>TRBV27|few|TRBJ2-1|TRBD2
TGTGCCAGCAGTTCACTAGCGTTCACCTACAATGAGCAGTTCTTC
CASSSLAFTYNEQFF
>TRBV10-3|few|TRBJ2-7|TRBD2
TGTGCCATCAGTGAGTCGACTAGCGGCTCCTACGAGCAGTACTTC
CAISESTSGSYEQYF
>TRBV7-8|-|TRBJ1-2|-
TGTGCCAGCAGCTTAGTGGGAACAGCGGAAAACTATGGCTACACCTTC
CASSLVGTAENYGYTF